The rows below give T cell receptor beta chains drawn from one sample of a study of identical twins. From the 5' RACE reads, TCRdb called clonotypes with MiXCR, one entry per CDR3 protein. The table lists roughly 1.6 million distinct CDR3 sequences, 32% of them singletons. Sequencing was carried out using cord blood. These receptors were taken from a newborn girl in good health. The CDR3 runs from the conserved cysteine through the conserved F or W. D genes are given only for firm matches. Clone size appears in some rows only: once, few, many, or a class for an expanded clone.

- TRBJ2-7 - TRBV9 TGTGCCAGCAGCGTAGATCTAGACCCCTACAATGAGCAGTACTTC CASSVDLDPYNEQYF
few TRBJ2-3 TRBD2 TRBV28 TGTGCCAGCGTAGCGGGATGGGGCACAGATACGCAGTATTTT CASVAGWGTDTQYF
few TRBJ2-1 - TRBV11-2 TGTGCCAGCAGCCGAACAGGGTCTGGGATGTTCTACAATGAGCAGTTCTTC CASSRTGSGMFYNEQFF
few TRBJ2-1 TRBD2 TRBV27 TGTGCCAGCACGCCGGGACTACTATACAATGAGCAGTTCTTC CASTPGLLYNEQFF
- TRBJ2-7 TRBD1 TRBV2 TGTGCCAGTTTACAGGGGGCGAACTCCTACGAGCAGTACTTC CASLQGANSYEQYF
few TRBJ1-2 - TRBV21-1 TGTGCCAGCTTTGGACAGGCTATCTATGGCTACACCTTC CASFGQAIYGYTF
- TRBJ2-3 - TRBV25-1 TGTGCCAGCAGTGAATACGGGATGGGTGATACGCAGTATTTT CASSEYGMGDTQYF
- TRBJ1-1 - TRBV5-5 TGTGCCAGCAGGAAAGCACAGGGTTTGAACACTGAAGCTTTCTTT CASRKAQGLNTEAFF
- TRBJ2-3 - TRBV15 TGTGCCACCAGCAGGGGCTCCCTTAGTAGGCAGTATTTT CATSRGSLSRQYF
few TRBJ2-1 - TRBV7-2 TGTGCCAGCAGCTTCGGAGCGGTTCGCAATGAGCAGTTCTTC CASSFGAVRNEQFF
few TRBJ1-2 TRBD1 TRBV15 TGTGCCACCAGCAGAGCTGGACAGGCTGACTATGGCTACACCTTC CATSRAGQADYGYTF
many TRBJ2-1 - TRBV4-1 TGTGCCAGCAGCCAAGTTAACAATGAGCAGTTCTTC CASSQVNNEQFF
- TRBJ1-5 - TRBV7-9 TGTGCCAGCAGCTCTTACGGAGATCAGCCCCAGCATTTT CASSSYGDQPQHF
many TRBJ2-7 TRBD1 TRBV29-1 TGCAGCGTTGATGACAGGGTGGCGAACGAGCAGTACTTC CSVDDRVANEQYF
- TRBJ2-1 - TRBV5-1 TGCGCCAGCAGCGCCCGTCCTTGGGTATACAATGAGCAGTTCTTC CASSARPWVYNEQFF
- TRBJ2-5 - TRBV28 TGTGCCAGCAGTCCCCTGGCAGGGGACAAGGACAATGAGCAGTACTTC CASSPLAGDKDNEQYF
few TRBJ1-4 - TRBV12-3/TRBV12-4 TGTGCCAGCAGTTTGAGGGCAGTAGGGGCAACTAATGAAAAACTGTTTTTT CASSLRAVGATNEKLFF
few TRBJ2-1 TRBD2 TRBV11-2 TGTGCCAGCAGCTACCGGAGGAACGCGGGACTAGAAAACAATGAGCAGTTCTTC CASSYRRNAGLENNEQFF
- TRBJ2-3 - TRBV4-3 TGCGCCAGCAGCCAAGATACGGCGAATACGCAGTATTTT CASSQDTANTQYF
few TRBJ2-1 TRBD2 TRBV4-2 TGTGCCAGCAGCCGCGGACTAGACCACAATGAGCAGTTCTTC CASSRGLDHNEQFF
- TRBJ2-1 TRBD2 TRBV12-3/TRBV12-4 TGTGCCAGCAGTTTATCCGGGACTACGTTCTTC CASSLSGTTFF
- TRBJ2-3 TRBD2 TRBV6-1 TGTGCCAGCAGTGAAGTGGGACTAGCGGAAGCAGATACGCAGTATTTT CASSEVGLAEADTQYF
- TRBJ1-6 TRBD1 TRBV10-3 TGTGCCATCAGTGAGACAGGGGTAACCTCACCCCTCCACTTT CAISETGVTSPLHF
- TRBJ2-4 - TRBV2 TGTGCCAGCACCGAAGGAGGGGTAGCCAAAAACATTCAGTACTTC CASTEGGVAKNIQYF
few TRBJ1-2 TRBD1 TRBV4-1 TGCGCCAGCAGCCATCCCCAGGGGGCGCGATATGGCTACACCTTC CASSHPQGARYGYTF
few TRBJ2-3 TRBD1 TRBV29-1 TGCAGCGTTGGGACAGGTCTCATTTCTAGCACAGATACGCAGTATTTT CSVGTGLISSTDTQYF
few TRBJ2-4 TRBD2 TRBV4-1 TGCGCCAGCAGCCAGGTAGGACTAGCGGGAGCTGAGGCCAAAAACATTCAGTACTTC CASSQVGLAGAEAKNIQYF
few TRBJ1-4 TRBD1 TRBV20-1 TGCAGTGCTAGAGATGCTCCACAGGGGATTGCAACTAATGAAAAACTGTTTTTT CSARDAPQGIATNEKLFF
many TRBJ2-3 - TRBV4-2 TGTGCCAGCAGCCGTTCAGGGACAGATACGCAGTATTTT CASSRSGTDTQYF
- TRBJ2-1 TRBD2 TRBV20-1 TGCAGTGCTAGAGACCTGACTAGCGTTTCCAACAATGAGCAGTTCTTC CSARDLTSVSNNEQFF
many TRBJ2-1 TRBD2 TRBV29-1 TGCAGCGTTGACCTACGACTAGCGGGGGGTTTACACAATGAGCAGTTCTTC CSVDLRLAGGLHNEQFF
- TRBJ1-4 - TRBV10-3 TGTGCCATCAGTGAGCCCACAAGGGGAGGGTTTTTT CAISEPTRGGFF
few TRBJ1-2 - TRBV20-1 TGCAGTGCTAGAGCCCAGGGTAACTATGGCTACACCTTC CSARAQGNYGYTF
once TRBJ2-3 - TRBV29-1 - CSVGFGRGNVDTQCF
- TRBJ1-5 - TRBV19 TGTGCCAGTAGTATCCAGGATAGCAATCAGCCCCAGCATTTT CASSIQDSNQPQHF
few TRBJ2-7 - TRBV12-3/TRBV12-4 TGTGCCAGCAGTGGGGAACAGGGTGGGCAGTACTTC CASSGEQGGQYF
- TRBJ2-6 - TRBV7-2 TGTGCCAGCAGCTTTTGGCGGACACAGATCTCTGGGGCCAACGTCCTGACTTTC CASSFWRTQISGANVLTF
- TRBJ2-1 - TRBV2 TGTGCCAGCAGTGGGCTAGCCTACGAGCAGTTCTTC CASSGLAYEQFF
- TRBJ1-5 - TRBV28 TGTGCCAGCAGTTTGTGGGGAAAAGTCGATCAGCCCCAGCATTTT CASSLWGKVDQPQHF
- TRBJ2-5 - TRBV28 TGTGCCAGCAGTTTATTACGGGAGCAGTACTTC CASSLLREQYF
- TRBJ2-1 - TRBV5-6 TGTGCCAGCAGCTCGCCGGGACTGCAGGGCAATGAGCAGTTCTTC CASSSPGLQGNEQFF
once TRBJ2-7 - TRBV5-6 TGTGCCAGCAGAAAGATAAGGGGGGAGCAGTACTTC CASRKIRGEQYF